This TCR beta chain derives from a study of blood T cells in healthy people across ages. From germline, CDR1 is MNHEY and CDR2 SVGAGI. V shed 6 bases, J shed 1 base, and the junction held 12 bases outside the gene matches. This CDR3 has 18 amino acids. Study outcomes and limitations: Researchers said unsorted PBMCs prevented a conclusive naive versus antigen-experienced comparison. Roughly linearly, TCR beta diversity per million T cells fell as age increased.

The authors isolated at least 7 million PBMCs per sample. Total RNA was isolated from each sample in quantities of at least 5 micrograms. The sample holds many counts of this clonotype. The antigen remains unidentified. Together with a sample-barcoded 5' primer, a J-beta primer mix was included in a second PCR lasting roughly 6 to 12 cycles. TCRdb re-called the 5' RACE reads with MiXCR, one entry per CDR3 protein. The sample lists 580,000 or so distinct CDR3 sequences; less than 60% were seen once. This receptor was identified in an elderly man in good health. The source material was blood. V gene TRBV6-5 combines with J gene TRBJ2-3; 11 nucleotides align to TRBD2. The CDR3 bases are TGTGCCAGCAGCCCAATAACTACTAGCGGGAGTGGCACAGATACGCAGTATTTT. Its translation: CASSPITTSGSGTDTQYF.